One and the same sample provided the 2 T cell receptor beta chains below, sequenced in a study of blood T cell repertoires in COVID-19. Assay used: immunoSEQ multiplex PCR; TCRdb lists only in-frame clones, some missing. The sample comprises 160,000 or so clones, roughly 93% of which are singletons, and approximately 2.2% rests with the top ten. The sample taken for sequencing was peripheral blood. Receptors were obtained from a man between 18 and 35 years old with acute or convalescent COVID-19.

The genes are TRBV6-4 and TRBJ1-2; D remains ambiguous. The CDR3 totals 15 residues. CDR1 and CDR2 from the germline V gene are MRHNA and SNTAGT. Trimming stripped 0 bases from V and 8 bases from J, with 16 bases between. The CDR3 is CASSDSRANRRGYTF. As DNA, the CDR3 is TGTGCCAGCAGTGACTCGAGGGCCAACCGGCGGGGCTACACCTTC.

The chain couples TRBV7-9 to TRBJ1-2; D is ambiguous. Germline V lookup: CDR1 SEHNR, CDR2 FQNEAQ (reference sequence). V lost 4 bases to trimming and J lost 2 bases, with 8 bases between them. This CDR3 is built from 13 residues. The CDR3 DNA reads as TGTGCCAGCAGCTCCACACCAAACTATGGCTACACCTTC. Encoded protein: CASSSTPNYGYTF.